The 2 T cell receptor beta chains reported below all come from one sample, sequenced in a study of T-cell reconstitution after alpha-beta-depleted transplantation in children. Preparation of the TCRbeta library used unique molecular identifiers. TCRdb reprocessed the PCR reads via MiXCR and lists one record per CDR3 protein. The profile shows over 450,000 distinct CDR3 sequences, 8% to 11% of them singletons. This material consisted of PBMCs, taken before TCRalphabeta/CD19-depleted stem cell transplant. The source of these receptors is a child under 10 years old with inherited bone marrow failure, due to receive a stem cell transplant.

The rearrangement joins TRBV30 to TRBJ2-5; D might be TRBD2 (5 bases). With 2 bases removed from V and 0 bases from J, the gap between germline ends came to 13 bases. The V gene's germline CDR1 is GTSNPN and CDR2 SVGIG (reference sequence). The CDR3 contains 15 residues. The CDR3 bases are TGTGCCTGGAGTCAGGACTGGACCGACCAAGAGACCCAGTACTTC. Its translation is CAWSQDWTDQETQYF. The full variable domain, rest sourced from reference TRBV30 and TRBJ2-5, is SQTIHQWPATLVQPVGSPLSLECTVEGTSNPNLYWYRQAAGRGLQLLFYSVGIGQISSEVPQNLSASRPQDRQFILSSKKLLLSDSGFYLCAWSQDWTDQETQYFGPGTRLLVL.

The rearrangement joins TRBV27 to TRBJ2-7, with 11 nucleotides matching TRBD2. The CDR3 has 14 amino acids. Trimming removed 7 bases from V and 6 bases from J; junction bases left unmatched: 8. CDR1 is MNHEY, CDR2 SMNVEV, per germline (reference sequence). The CDR3 reads CASTLTSGSPEQYF. The DNA for the CDR3 is TGTGCCAGCACCCTCACTAGCGGGAGCCCCGAGCAGTACTTC.